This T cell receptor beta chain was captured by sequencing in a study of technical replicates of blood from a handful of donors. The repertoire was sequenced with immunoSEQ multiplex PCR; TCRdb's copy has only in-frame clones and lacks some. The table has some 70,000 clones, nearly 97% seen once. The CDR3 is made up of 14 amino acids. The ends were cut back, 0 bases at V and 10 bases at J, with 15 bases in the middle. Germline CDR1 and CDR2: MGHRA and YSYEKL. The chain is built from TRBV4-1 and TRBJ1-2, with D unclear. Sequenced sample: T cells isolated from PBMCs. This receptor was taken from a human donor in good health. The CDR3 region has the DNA TGCGCCAGCAGCCAAGATTTTGTGAAATTAGTCTACACCTTC. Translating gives CASSQDFVKLVYTF.